The present T cell receptor beta chain was sequenced within a study of Graves' ophthalmopathy and Graves' hyperthyroidism. Reliance was placed on clinical symptoms, serum thyroxine, TRAb, thyroid ultrasound and orbital computed tomography for diagnosis. Germline V gives CDR1 MDHEN, CDR2 SYDVKM. CDR3 length: 12 residues. V lost 6 bases to trimming and J lost 0 bases, with 5 bases between them. In its sample, this clonotype was seen many times. Its target is not known. Overall study results and limits: Researchers report that a 13-signature model separated ophthalmopathy from stable hyperthyroidism, posting almost 90% sensitivity and 81.08% specificity.

The TCR beta CDR3 regions underwent amplification from RNA transcripts. Second-round multiplex PCR followed a first-round RT-PCR using HTBI primers. TCRdb called the multiplex PCR reads again in MiXCR, with one record for every CDR3 protein. The sample has 220,000 or so distinct CDR3 sequences, approximately 21% seen once. The TCR originated in a woman between 45 and 65 years old with Graves' ophthalmopathy. The chain carries TRBV28 and TRBJ1-1; D call uncertain. The sequenced sample was peripheral blood. The CDR3 loop is CASRRMNTEAFF. The CDR3 bases are TGTGCCAGCAGACGCATGAACACTGAAGCTTTCTTT.